This T cell receptor beta chain is from a study of CD8+CD57+ T cells in acquired aplastic anemia. Whoever was chosen for sequencing had shown CD8+CD57+ cell expansion by flow cytometry. Study results and limitations: Overlapping CD8+ CDR3 repertoires of patients and controls contained some 27 shared sequences.

With respect to this clonotype: Its antigen is unidentified.

CDR1 is SNHLY and CDR2 is FYNNEI in the germline V gene. CDR3 length: 14 residues. Losses at the gene ends were 7 bases for V and 11 bases for J; bases not matched to a gene: 9. Profiles of TCR beta VDJ and CDR3 were generated from a genomic DNA template. MiXCR, run by TCRdb on the reads, gives a single entry per CDR3 protein. Of 300,000 or so distinct CDR3 sequences in the sample, around three fifths were seen once. The origin of this receptor is a human donor with aplastic anemia. The chain couples TRBV2 to TRBJ1-6; TRBD1 matches 9 bases. The sequencing input was sorted CD4+, CD8+, or CD8+CD57+ T cells (not recorded which) from PBMCs. This CDR3 is CASIATGGGTPLHF. Here the CDR3 DNA reads TGTGCCAGCATCGCAACAGGGGGCGGAACACCCCTCCACTTT.